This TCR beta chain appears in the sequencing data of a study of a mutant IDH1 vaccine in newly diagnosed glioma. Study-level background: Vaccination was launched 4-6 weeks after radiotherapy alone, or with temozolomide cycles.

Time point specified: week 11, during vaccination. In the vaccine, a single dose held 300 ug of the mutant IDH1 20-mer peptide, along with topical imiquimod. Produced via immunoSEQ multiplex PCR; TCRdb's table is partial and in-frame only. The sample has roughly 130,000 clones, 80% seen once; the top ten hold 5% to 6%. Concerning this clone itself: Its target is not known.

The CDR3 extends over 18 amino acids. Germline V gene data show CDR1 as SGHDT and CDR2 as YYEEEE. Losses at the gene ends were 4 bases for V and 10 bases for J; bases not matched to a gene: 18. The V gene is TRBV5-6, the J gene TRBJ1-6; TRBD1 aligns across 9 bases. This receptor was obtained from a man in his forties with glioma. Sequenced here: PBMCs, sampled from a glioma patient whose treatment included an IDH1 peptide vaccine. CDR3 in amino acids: CASSPGGQGQGIGSPLHF. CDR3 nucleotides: TGTGCCAGCAGCCCCGGGGGACAGGGCCAAGGGATTGGATCACCCCTCCACTTT. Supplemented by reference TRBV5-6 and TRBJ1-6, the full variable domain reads DAGVTQSPTHLIKTRGQQVTLRCSPKSGHDTVSWYQQALGQGPQFIFQYYEEEERQRGNFPDRFSGHQFPNYSSELNVNALLLGDSALYLCASSPGGQGQGIGSPLHFGNGTRLTVT.